What follows are 25 T cell receptor beta chains derived from one specimen sequenced in a study of control samples from healthy donors and cancer patients. Generated by immunoSEQ multiplex PCR, the TCRdb table keeps only in-frame clones and is missing some. The data contain tens of thousands of clones, roughly 90% of them singletons. Sequenced input: blood. These receptors originate from a woman aged 25 to 39 in good health.

The rearrangement joins TRBV12-3 or TRBV12-4 to TRBJ1-4; perhaps TRBD1 as D (6 bases). Trimming shortened V by 10 bases and J by 2 bases, and 11 bases separated the two germline ends. This CDR3 comprises 13 residues. For the CDR3, the DNA is TGTGCCATTAGGGGGGCGACTAATGAAAAACTGTTTTTT. Encoded protein: CAIRGATNEKLFF.

This chain uses TRBV29-1 with TRBJ2-5; D possibly corresponds to TRBD2 (6 bases). V dropped 8 bases and J dropped 0 bases, with 16 bases sitting between them. In germline, CDR1 is SQVTM, CDR2 ANQGSEA. CDR3 length: 14 amino acids. The chain's CDR3 is CSPEGGRNQETQYF. CDR3 DNA: TGCAGCCCGGAGGGCGGCAGGAACCAAGAGACCCAGTACTTC.

In its sample, this clone was seen a few times. The V and J genes are TRBV18 and TRBJ1-1; D is unclear. V was pared by 3 bases and J by 4 bases, with 18 bases between. Germline values: CDR1 KGHSH, CDR2 LQKENI. This CDR3 region has 16 residues. CDR3: CASSPVRARLGTEAFF. As DNA, the CDR3 is TGTGCCAGCTCACCCGTGAGGGCGCGATTAGGCACTGAAGCTTTCTTT.

V gene TRBV6-6 combines with J gene TRBJ1-4; 8 bases map to TRBD1. Unmatched junction bases numbered 11, after V lost 6 bases and J lost 8 bases. The CDR3 is made up of 15 amino acids. Germline assignment: CDR1 MNHNY and CDR2 SVGAGI (reference sequence). The CDR3 DNA reads as TGTGCCAGCAGGGTCCCAGGGGGCAGGACCGAAAAACTGTTTTTT. This gives the protein CASRVPGGRTEKLFF.

This clone was found a few times. The gene calls are TRBV10-1 and TRBJ2-3, with a weak D call TRBD2 (6 bases). The CDR3 runs to 14 residues. Per the germline V gene, CDR1 is WNHNN and CDR2 is SYGVQD (reference sequence). The V gene lost 3 bases and the J gene lost 5 bases, with 12 bases spanning the gap. CDR3 protein: CASSDAGRGDTQYF. CDR3 in DNA: TGCGCCAGCAGTGATGCAGGGCGGGGAGATACGCAGTATTTT.

V gene TRBV11-1 combines with J gene TRBJ1-4; tentatively, D is TRBD1 (6 bases). This CDR3 is built from 13 residues. Deletions cut 4 bases from V and 8 bases from J, with 11 bases between. Looked up from germline, CDR1 is SGHAT and CDR2 is FQDESV (reference sequence). Here the CDR3 reads CASSSRTAEKLFF. DNA of the CDR3: TGTGCCAGCAGCTCGCGGACAGCAGAAAAACTGTTTTTT.

The rearrangement uses TRBV30 and TRBJ2-1; D possibly corresponds to TRBD2 (5 bases). Trimming took off 0 bases at V and 10 bases at J, with 13 bases between the two ends. The CDR3 has 13 residues. From germline, CDR1 is GTSNPN and CDR2 SVGIG (reference sequence). Here the CDR3 DNA reads TGTGCCTGGAGTGTATCCGGGATAGCGGAGCAGTTCTTC. Translating gives CAWSVSGIAEQFF.

The J gene is TRBJ1-1, the V gene TRBV5-1, with a weak D call TRBD1 (6 bases). Trimming stripped 4 bases from V and 4 bases from J, with 14 bases between. This CDR3 contains 14 residues. CDR1 SGHRS and CDR2 YFSETQ come from the germline V gene. The CDR3 region is CASSKPQGSTEAFF. The DNA of the CDR3 is TGCGCCAGCAGCAAACCTCAGGGGAGCACTGAAGCTTTCTTT.

The V and J genes are TRBV12-5 and TRBJ2-1; TRBD1 agrees at 11 bases. Per germline, CDR1 LGHNT and CDR2 FRNRAP. Trimming cost V 5 bases and J 3 bases; bases outside gene matches: 0. The CDR3 is 14 amino acids. This CDR3 reads CASGGTGGYNEQFF. CDR3 DNA sequence: TGTGCTAGTGGTGGGACAGGGGGCTACAATGAGCAGTTCTTC.

The J gene is TRBJ2-7, the V gene TRBV7-8, with 7 positions matching TRBD1. The CDR3 is made up of 13 amino acids. Per germline, CDR1 SGHVS and CDR2 FQNEAQ. Unmatched junction bases numbered 3, after V lost 5 bases and J lost 2 bases. Here the CDR3 DNA reads TGTGCCAGCAGCCGGGACAGCGCCTACGAGCAGTACTTC. This gives the protein CASSRDSAYEQYF.

The chain is built from TRBV7-9 and TRBJ1-1; TRBD1 matches 7 bases. The trim removed 7 bases at V and 8 bases at J, leaving 16 bases unmatched. In germline, CDR1 is SEHNR, CDR2 FQNEAQ (reference sequence). The CDR3 has 15 amino acids. The CDR3 nucleotides read TGTGCCAGCACCTTTGAAGGGGGCAGGAGCGAGGAAGCTTTCTTT. Translating it yields CASTFEGGRSEEAFF.

This chain joins TRBV6-6 and TRBJ1-1; D is uncertain. The CDR3 sequence is 16 residues long. Germline CDR1 is MNHNY and CDR2 is SVGAGI (reference sequence). Trimming cost V 6 bases and J 0 bases, with 17 bases left between them. CDR3 nucleotide sequence: TGTGCCAGCAGACCAACCCTACAAGTGCTGAACACTGAAGCTTTCTTT. Amino acids: CASRPTLQVLNTEAFF.

V and J are TRBV30 and TRBJ1-2; TRBD1 matches 10 bases. The germline V gene has CDR1 GTSNPN and CDR2 SVGIG (reference sequence). V shed 3 bases and J 6 bases; nucleotides not matched to a gene: 4. The CDR3 is made up of 13 amino acids. The CDR3 DNA reads TGTGCCTGGAGCGGGACAGGGGATAATGGCTACACCTTC. This codes for CAWSGTGDNGYTF. Complete variable domain (other parts from reference TRBV30 and TRBJ1-2): SQTIHQWPATLVQPVGSPLSLECTVEGTSNPNLYWYRQAAGRGLQLLFYSVGIGQISSEVPQNLSASRPQDRQFILSSKKLLLSDSGFYLCAWSGTGDNGYTFGSGTRLTVV.

The rearrangement uses TRBV6-6 and TRBJ2-5; weak D call: TRBD1 (5 bases). This CDR3 spans 15 amino acids. Germline V gives CDR1 MNHNY, CDR2 SVGAGI (reference sequence). Trimming pared 5 bases from V and 5 bases from J, leaving 18 bases between. The CDR3 region has the DNA TGTGCCAGCAGTCCCGGAAATCTGGCAGGGGAGACCCAGTACTTC. Encoded protein: CASSPGNLAGETQYF.

This clone appeared once. The chain has TRBV27 and TRBJ2-2; 11 bases are shared with TRBD1. Trimming cost V 3 bases and J 7 bases; bases outside gene matches: 4. The CDR3 covers 15 residues. From germline, CDR1 is MNHEY and CDR2 SMNVEV (reference sequence). CDR3 in DNA: TGTGCCAGCAGTTTCGGACAGGGGGCAGGCGGGGAGCTGTTTTTT. It yields the protein CASSFGQGAGGELFF.

This chain joins TRBV7-9 and TRBJ2-1; D is perhaps TRBD1 or TRBD2 (7 bases each). From germline, CDR1 is SEHNR and CDR2 FQNEAQ (reference sequence). This CDR3 contains 16 residues. Trimming shortened V by 4 bases and J by 8 bases, and 21 bases separated the two germline ends. The CDR3 coding sequence is TGTGCCAGCAGCTCGAAACAGGGGTTAACTAGCGATGAGCAGTTCTTC. It yields the protein CASSSKQGLTSDEQFF.

V usage is TRBV6-5 and J usage is TRBJ2-7; D may match TRBD1 or TRBD2 (7 bases each). Trimming pared 0 bases from V and 4 bases from J, leaving 13 bases between. The CDR3 runs to 15 residues. Germline assignment: CDR1 MNHEY and CDR2 SVGAGI. CDR3 amino acids: CASSYSRQGGYEQYF. CDR3 nucleotide sequence: TGTGCCAGCAGTTACTCGAGGCAGGGGGGGTACGAGCAGTACTTC.

The chain has TRBV15 and TRBJ2-5; TRBD1 is a possible D gene (5 bases). V gave up 1 base and J gave up 1 base, with 13 bases separating them. Per the germline V gene, CDR1 is LNHNV and CDR2 is YYDKDF (reference sequence). This CDR3 has 16 amino acids. The CDR3: CATSRGSGRAQETQYF. The CDR3 coding sequence is TGTGCCACCAGCAGAGGATCCGGCAGGGCCCAAGAGACCCAGTACTTC.

V is TRBV5-1 and J is TRBJ1-1; 7 bases match TRBD1. CDR3 length: 15 residues. CDR1 SGHRS and CDR2 YFSETQ come from the germline V gene. With 0 bases clipped from V and 1 base from J, the junction kept 3 bases outside the gene matches. CDR3 residues: CASSLVRQGNTEAFF. CDR3 coding DNA: TGCGCCAGCAGCTTGGTGAGACAGGGGAACACTGAAGCTTTCTTT.

This chain joins TRBV7-9 and TRBJ2-2; no reliable D call. This CDR3 region has 15 residues. The V end was cut by 0 bases, the J end by 5 bases, with 10 bases between. Germline-derived CDR1 and CDR2 are SEHNR and FQNEAQ (reference sequence). The DNA for the CDR3 is TGTGCCAGCAGCTTAGCGAATTATGATACCGGGGAGCTGTTTTTT. Translation gives CASSLANYDTGELFF.

The chain carries TRBV2 and TRBJ2-3; weak D call: TRBD1 (6 bases). Looked up from germline, CDR1 is SNHLY and CDR2 is FYNNEI. V lost 5 bases and J 1 base, leaving 13 bases between the germline ends. CDR3 length equals 15 residues. This CDR3 is CASSPQGTRTDTQYF. CDR3 DNA: TGTGCCAGCAGTCCACAGGGAACCCGCACAGATACGCAGTATTTT.

The sample holds one count of this clone. V and J are TRBV5-6 and TRBJ2-7; D is unclear. The germline V and J ends were trimmed by 3 bases and 0 bases, with 13 bases remaining between them. The CDR3 is 15 amino acids. The germline gives CDR1 SGHDT, CDR2 YYEEEE. The chain's CDR3 is CASSSTKTGSYEQYF. CDR3 nucleotides: TGTGCCAGCAGCTCAACGAAGACCGGCTCCTACGAGCAGTACTTC.

The rearrangement links TRBV2 to TRBJ2-5; 11 bases fit TRBD2. Germline CDR1 SNHLY, CDR2 FYNNEI. The CDR3 is 16 amino acids. With V trimmed by 9 bases and J by 1 base, 10 bases remained unmatched. CDR3 amino acids: CASSTLAGGSQETQYF. The CDR3, as DNA: TGTGCCAGTTCGACTCTAGCGGGAGGATCCCAAGAGACCCAGTACTTC. Full variable domain (missing parts from reference TRBV2 and TRBJ2-5): EPEVTQTPSHQVTQMGQEVILRCVPISNHLYFYWYRQILGQKVEFLVSFYNNEISEKSEIFDDQFSVERPDGSNFTLKIRSTKLEDSAMYFCASSTLAGGSQETQYFGPGTRLLVL.

V is TRBV5-6 and J is TRBJ1-5; 7 nucleotides match TRBD1. The V gene end was trimmed by 2 bases and the J gene end by 8 bases; junction bases not matched to a gene: 4. The CDR3 is made up of 13 amino acids. Germline lookup yields CDR1 SGHDT and CDR2 YYEEEE. The CDR3 region has the DNA TGTGCCAGCAGCTTCAAGGGGGCGAAGCCCCAGCATTTT. Encoded protein: CASSFKGAKPQHF.

This chain joins TRBV13 and TRBJ1-5; the D gene is possibly TRBD1 (5 bases). The ends were cut back, 5 bases at V and 4 bases at J, with 12 bases in the middle. Germline CDR1 reads PRHDT; CDR2 reads FYEKMQ (reference sequence). The CDR3 contains 14 residues. CDR3 amino acids: CASSLRRTNQPQHF. The CDR3 DNA follows: TGTGCCAGCAGCCTAAGACGGACAAATCAGCCCCAGCATTTT.